Below, one T cell receptor (beta chain) is given with its context. Its antigen is as yet unknown. This record comes from a study of shared clonotypes between healthy human individuals. The study, taken as a whole, reports: The authors sampled blood alone, and tissue repertoires likely differ. Rarefaction curves obtained for sorted subsets showed sequencing incomplete despite large depth.

This table comes from immunoSEQ multiplex PCR, and its TCRdb copy is limited to in-frame clones, with some not included. The data contain nearly 2 million clones, about 94% of them singletons. CD8 cells classed as naive were CD45RO-negative and positively selected for CCR7, excluding terminally differentiated effector memory CD45RA+ cells. CDR1 SNHLY and CDR2 FYNNEI come from the germline V gene. Unmatched junction bases numbered 3, after V lost 7 bases and J lost 4 bases. This CDR3 is built from 13 residues. The TCR comes from a young man in good health. The sequenced sample was naive CD8+ T cells sorted from blood. The V call is TRBV2, the J call TRBJ1-4; 7 bases match TRBD1. This chain's CDR3 is CASTDRINEKLFF. In DNA, the CDR3 is TGTGCCAGCACGGACAGGATTAATGAAAAACTGTTTTTT. Using reference TRBV2 and TRBJ1-4 for the parts outside the CDR3, the full variable domain is EPEVTQTPSHQVTQMGQEVILRCVPISNHLYFYWYRQILGQKVEFLVSFYNNEISEKSEIFDDQFSVERPDGSNFTLKIRSTKLEDSAMYFCASTDRINEKLFFGSGTQLSVL.